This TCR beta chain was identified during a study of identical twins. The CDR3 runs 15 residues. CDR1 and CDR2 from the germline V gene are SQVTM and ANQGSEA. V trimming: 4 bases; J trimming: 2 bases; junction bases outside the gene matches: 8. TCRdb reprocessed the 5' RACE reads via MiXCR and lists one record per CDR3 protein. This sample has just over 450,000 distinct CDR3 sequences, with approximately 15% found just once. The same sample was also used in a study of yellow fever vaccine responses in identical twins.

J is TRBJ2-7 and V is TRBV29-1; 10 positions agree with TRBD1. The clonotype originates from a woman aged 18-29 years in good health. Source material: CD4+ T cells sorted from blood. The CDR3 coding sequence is TGCAGCGTTGGACAGGGGGCAGCATCTGCCTACGAGCAGTACTTC. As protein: CSVGQGAASAYEQYF.